This entry features one T cell receptor beta chain sequence. Its antigen is not identified. V lost 4 bases and J lost 6, with 11 bases in between. Germline V gives CDR1 SGHNT, CDR2 YENEEA. The CDR3 length is 13 residues. 5'RACE with constant-segment primers built TCRalpha and TCRbeta cDNA libraries with UMIs. From the 5' RACE reads, TCRdb called clonotypes with MiXCR, one entry per CDR3 protein. Among 400,000 to 500,000 distinct CDR3 sequences listed, about a sixth were seen once. The data were obtained in a study of T-cell memory formation after mild COVID-19. Regarding the study as a whole: Shrinking CD4+ clones resided mostly in CM and EM, and CD8+ ones in EMRA. Cross-reactive memory apparently joined, as some responding clones appeared in pre-infection memory.

The sequencing sample was made of PBMCs or a T cell subset sorted from them (not recorded which). V usage is TRBV11-3 and J usage is TRBJ2-3; D might be TRBD1 or TRBD2, each matching 5 bases. This clonotype was sampled from a young man who had mild COVID-19 (a few samples of this study predate the infection). Cell type and time point are not known. The CDR3 is CASSSGTADTQYF. In DNA, the CDR3 is TGTGCCAGCAGCTCCGGGACGGCGGATACGCAGTATTTT. The variable domain in full, with the rest retrieved from reference TRBV11-3 and TRBJ2-3, is EAGVVQSPRYKIIEKKQPVAFWCNPISGHNTLYWYLQNLGQGPELLIRYENEEAVDDSQLPKDRFSAERLKGVDSTLKIQPAELGDSAVYLCASSSGTADTQYFGPGTRLTVL.